This TCR beta chain came from a study of glioma-infiltrating T cells after dendritic cell vaccination. Whole-study context: Autologous tumor lysate was loaded overnight onto monocyte-derived dendritic cells grown 7 to 8 days with IL-4 and GM-CSF.

Repertoires were generated with immunoSEQ multiplex PCR, while TCRdb's copy carries only in-frame clones and drops some. The sample records roughly 100,000 clones, nearly 90% being singletons. The CDR3 is made up of 16 amino acids. The V end was cut by 0 bases, the J end by 7 bases, with 13 bases between. Germline V CDR1 and CDR2: LGHNA, YNFKEQ. Specified time point: after dendritic cell vaccination, including at tumor progression/relapse. This clone was observed a few times. The V gene is TRBV4-2, the J gene TRBJ1-6; possible D gene TRBD1, 5 bases. The source was blood, collected after dendritic cell vaccination. This TCR was sampled from a human donor with glioblastoma. Here the CDR3 reads CASSQEGQGRNSPLHF. The CDR3 region has the DNA TGTGCCAGCAGCCAAGAGGGGCAGGGAAGGAATTCACCCCTCCACTTT.